This T cell receptor beta chain was sequenced in a study of cytomegalovirus exposure and HLA in healthy donors. Study at large: Counted in an early data release were 85 million or so unique TCRs from HLA-typed donors. Points from the study as a whole: Overall, about 160 TCR beta chains were annotated as cytomegalovirus-associated.

Vbeta (60) and Jbeta (13) primers were used in the PCR. TCRdb's table, derived via immunoSEQ multiplex PCR, lists solely in-frame clones and lacks some. The repertoire holds fewer than 180,000 clones, with 70% to 80% as singletons. Remarks on this clone: Its antigen is not known.

Germline values: CDR1 MNHEY, CDR2 SVGAGI. The CDR3 consists of 14 residues. V shed 8 bases and J shed 4 bases, with 16 bases lying between them. Nominal health characterized the donors when sampled, though unrecorded immune exposures were likely. What was sequenced was PBMCs. The TCR was taken from a human donor in good health. This chain connects TRBV6-5 to TRBJ2-3, with D possibly TRBD2 on 6 matching bases. DNA for the CDR3: TGTGCCAGCCGAACTGGCCCGGGAGCAGATACGCAGTATTTT. Its translation is CASRTGPGADTQYF.